This T cell receptor (beta chain) was sequenced in a study of regulatory T cells in long-lasting Graves disease. As for the study in general: Antithyroid drug intake by newly diagnosed Graves' patients had lasted under 3 months. Study conclusions and caveats: The study found TRBV28, TRBJ1-2 and TRBJ2-5 favored in persistent disease. Possibly, accuracy suffered from the small sample size.

Time point noted: newly diagnosed GD, antithyroid drugs for less than 3 months. From PBMCs, RNA was extracted and then used to make the TCR library. This clonotype has at least ten counts. Its antigen remains unknown. Combining iRepertoire HTBI primers with Arm-PCR of CDR3 regions, the authors built TCR beta libraries. TCRdb processed the multiplex PCR reads anew with MiXCR; each CDR3 protein has one entry. The table has 440,000 or so distinct CDR3 sequences, approximately 15% seen once; the top ten hold 16%. Trimming shortened V by 5 bases and J by 2 bases, and 16 bases separated the two germline ends. The CDR3 covers 16 residues. CDR1 and CDR2 from the germline V gene are MDHEN and SYDVKM. The same sample was also studied in work on T cells in Graves' hyperthyroidism and ophthalmopathy. This second report adds: The study defined stable Graves' hyperthyroidism as no ophthalmopathy progression within 18 months.

Here the sequenced sample was peripheral blood mononuclear cells (PBMCs), taken at new diagnosis, from a patient treated with antithyroid drugs. The gene calls are TRBV28 and TRBJ2-1, with a tentative D call TRBD2 (6 bases). The source of this sequence is a woman aged 30 to 39 with Graves disease. The DNA of the CDR3 is TGTGCCAGCAGTAGACCGGGACTCCAAGCCTACAATGAGCAGTTCTTC. Protein product: CASSRPGLQAYNEQFF.